These 10 T cell receptor beta chains came from one sample sequenced in a study of blood T cells in healthy people across ages. Next came a second PCR, run for roughly 6 to 11 cycles, which used a sample-barcoded 5' primer along with a J-beta primer mix. Each CDR3 protein gets one entry after TCRdb re-called the 5' RACE reads with MiXCR. The sample holds 1.5 million to 2 million distinct CDR3 sequences, about two fifths seen once. Sequencing was carried out using blood. These receptor sequences come from a human donor in good health.

The V and J genes are TRBV19 and TRBJ2-7, with D possibly matching TRBD2 (6 bases). Trimming cost V 5 bases and J 7 bases, with 21 bases left between them. This CDR3 contains 15 residues. Germline V gene lookup returns CDR1 LNHDA and CDR2 SQIVND (reference sequence). The CDR3 coding sequence is TGTGCCAGTAGTGTCGGATGGGACTTGTCATGGGAGCAGTACTTC. Protein: CASSVGWDLSWEQYF. The full variable domain, its missing parts supplied by reference TRBV19 and TRBJ2-7, is DGGITQSPKYLFRKEGQNVTLSCEQNLNHDAMYWYRQDPGQGLRLIYYSQIVNDFQKGDIAEGYSVSREKKESFPLTVTSAQKNPTAFYLCASSVGWDLSWEQYFGPGTRLTVT.

The chain recombines TRBV11-2 with TRBJ1-1; the D is unclear. From germline, CDR1 is SGHAT and CDR2 FQNNGV. This CDR3 is 16 amino acids long. V lost 6 bases and J 1 base, leaving 18 bases between the germline ends. The CDR3 DNA sequence: TGTGCCAGCAGACCAGTCCTGGGTTTGGGGAACACTGAAGCTTTCTTT. It codes for CASRPVLGLGNTEAFF.

The chain uses TRBV7-2 and TRBJ2-1, with 9 nucleotides matching TRBD1. The germline V gene encodes CDR1 SGHTA and CDR2 FQGNSA. This CDR3 is 14 amino acids long. V lost 5 bases, J lost 7 bases, and 6 bases stayed unmatched. The CDR3 loop is CASSDTGTGNEQFF. In DNA, the CDR3 is TGTGCCAGCAGCGATACCGGGACAGGGAATGAGCAGTTCTTC.

V gene TRBV7-8 combines with J gene TRBJ2-1; maybe TRBD2 (6 bases). CDR3 size: 14 residues. Trimming stripped 1 base from V and 7 bases from J, with 11 bases between. Germline V CDR1 and CDR2: SGHVS, FQNEAQ. CDR3 loop: CASSLVGTENEQFF. In DNA, the CDR3 is TGTGCCAGCAGCTTAGTTGGGACTGAGAATGAGCAGTTCTTC.

This clonotype was observed many times. The V gene is TRBV20-1, the J gene TRBJ2-3, with no clear D. Trimming shortened V by 4 bases and J by 1 base, and 3 bases separated the two germline ends. Germline CDR1 and CDR2: DFQATT and SNEGSKA (reference sequence). This CDR3 spans 11 amino acids. The CDR3 spells CSAIRTDTQYF. CDR3 nucleotides: TGCAGTGCTATCCGCACAGATACGCAGTATTTT.

This clonotype was detected only a few times. This chain uses TRBV12-3 or TRBV12-4 with TRBJ1-4, with D possibly TRBD1 on 6 matching bases. V was pared by 3 bases and J by 3 bases, with 11 bases between. The CDR3 is 15 residues long. In DNA, the CDR3 is TGTGCCAGCAGTTTTAGGAAGGGGGCTAATGAAAAACTGTTTTTT. This sequence encodes CASSFRKGANEKLFF.

V gene TRBV4-2 combines with J gene TRBJ2-5; TRBD2 matches 9 bases. Gene TRBJ2-7 matches the end of the DNA better, so the J call may be wrong. The germline gives CDR1 LGHNA, CDR2 YNFKEQ. The CDR3 length is 15 residues. In nucleotides, the CDR3 is TGTGCCAGCAGCCTCTTAGCGGGGGATCGCAGCGAGCAGTACTTC. This gives the protein CASSLLAGDRSEQYF.

As for this clonotype: The germline gene is not matched at one end of the junction; a read error may be the cause. J is TRBJ2-7 and V is TRBV29-1; D is possibly TRBD2 (6 bases). Germline-derived CDR1 and CDR2 are SQVTM and ANQGSEA. The CDR3 sequence is 11 residues long. DNA of the CDR3: TGCAGCGTAGCGGGCTCCTACGAGCGGTACTTC. Protein: CSVAGSYERYF.

Only a few counts were recorded for this clonotype. V is TRBV9 and J is TRBJ1-2; 9 nucleotides agree with TRBD1. Germline CDR1 is SGDLS and CDR2 is YYNGEE. This CDR3 comprises 16 residues. The trim removed 3 bases at V and 4 bases at J, leaving 10 bases unmatched. This chain's CDR3 is CASSASTGQGGYGYTF. The CDR3 DNA reads as TGTGCCAGCAGCGCCTCTACGGGACAGGGCGGCTATGGCTACACCTTC. Full variable domain (rest looked up from reference TRBV9 and TRBJ1-2): DSGVTQTPKHLITATGQRVTLRCSPRSGDLSVYWYQQSLDQGLQFLIQYYNGEERAKGNILERFSAQQFPDLHSELNLSSLELGDSALYFCASSASTGQGGYGYTFGSGTRLTVV.

This rearrangement joins TRBV20-1 to TRBJ1-2, with D perhaps TRBD1 (5 bases). The V end was cut by 2 bases, the J end by 4 bases, with 11 bases between. The CDR3 loop spans 13 amino acids. The germline gives CDR1 DFQATT, CDR2 SNEGSKA (reference sequence). Written as DNA, the CDR3 is TGCAGTGCTAGACAGGCGCAGGGCTATGGCTACACCTTC. Amino acid sequence: CSARQAQGYGYTF.